This entry features one T cell receptor (beta chain) sequence. The record originates from a study of blood T cell repertoires in COVID-19. Study context: Samples of COVID-19 (acute and convalescent) were obtained from the United States, Italy and Spain. T cells, B-cell-depleted T cells, or PBMCs provided the cDNA or gDNA that served as material.

Germline V gene lookup returns CDR1 SGHRS and CDR2 YFSETQ. Germline trimming cut 4 bases from V and 4 bases from J; bases unmatched to any gene: 7. The CDR3 spans 14 residues. Authors' methods: Reference gene primer amplification in the assay estimated nucleated cell counts. Here immunoSEQ multiplex PCR was the method, and the copy in TCRdb shows in-frame clones only, minus some. For V, J and clone size, that table is used; D and trimming come from the DNA. The top ten clones hold around 12% of a sample with some 280,000 clones, approximately 89% of them seen once. The receptor comes from an older woman with acute or convalescent COVID-19. The V call is TRBV5-1, the J call TRBJ2-5; 7 bases line up with TRBD1. The sequencing sample was made of peripheral blood. CDR3 in DNA: TGCGCCAGCAGCCCGAACACAGGGGTAGAGACCCAGTACTTC. Residues: CASSPNTGVETQYF.